This T cell receptor (beta chain) came from a study of graft-versus-host responses after intestinal transplantation. This clone has a handful of counts. Study outcomes and limitations: High graft-versus-host to host-versus-graft clonal ratios were found in allografts of patients who had graft-donor T cell macrochimerism. In recipient marrow, GvH clones were found, and some appeared first in ileum or blood.

Libraries were prepared by immunoSEQ multiplex PCR; TCRdb keeps only in-frame clonotypes and omits some of them. The sample includes under 15,000 clones, less than 40% of them seen just once. The culture paired around 200,000 irradiated violet-dye-labeled stimulators with around 200,000 CFSE-labeled responders. The sequenced sample was alloreactive CD8+ T cells from a mixed lymphocyte reaction culture, obtained before intestinal transplant. Subset denoted: CFSE-low proliferating T cells sorted from roughly 6-day pre-transplant mixed lymphocyte reaction (GvH or HvG direction). This sequence was found in a human patient who received an intestinal transplant.

This CDR3 is CASSRRGVQETQYF. The CDR3 DNA reads as TGTGCCAGCAGTCGCAGGGGAGTCCAAGAGACCCAGTACTTC. This chain links TRBV6-1 with TRBJ2-5, with TRBD1 as a possible D gene (6 bases). Trimming cost V 5 bases and J 1 base, with 11 bases left between them. Germline-derived CDR1 and CDR2 are MNHNS and SASEGT. The length of the CDR3 is 14 residues.